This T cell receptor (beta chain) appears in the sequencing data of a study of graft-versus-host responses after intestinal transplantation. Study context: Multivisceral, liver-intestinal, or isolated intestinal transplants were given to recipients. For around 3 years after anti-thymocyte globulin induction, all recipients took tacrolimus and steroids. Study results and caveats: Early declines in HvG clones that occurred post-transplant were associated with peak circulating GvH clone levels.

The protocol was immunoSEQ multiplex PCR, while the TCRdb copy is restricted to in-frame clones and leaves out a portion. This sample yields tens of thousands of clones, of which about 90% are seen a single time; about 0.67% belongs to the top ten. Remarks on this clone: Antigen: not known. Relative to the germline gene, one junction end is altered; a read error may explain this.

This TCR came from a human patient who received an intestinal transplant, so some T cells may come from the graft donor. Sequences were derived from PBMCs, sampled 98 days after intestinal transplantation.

The CDR3 loop reads CASNRAGTGDLFF. CDR3 nucleotide sequence: TGTGCCAGCAACCGGGCGGGTACCGGGGATCTGTTTTTT. V and J are TRBV6-1 and TRBJ2-2; a weak D match, TRBD2 (5 bases). Germline assignment: CDR1 MNHNS and CDR2 SASEGT. This CDR3 contains 13 residues.